The present TCR beta chain was sequenced within a study of T cells in tuberculosis. CDR3 length: 15 amino acids. The V gene end was trimmed by 0 bases and the J gene end by 5 bases; junction bases not matched to a gene: 3. Germline V gene lookup returns CDR1 PRHDT and CDR2 FYEKMQ (reference sequence). Cells were sorted from thawed PBMC rested overnight and stained with GMM-loaded CD1B tetramer, viability dye and anti-CD3. CD1B tetramers were loaded with Rhodococcus equi-derived C32 glucose monomycolate. TCRdb's copy holds only in-frame clones and misses some; the assay was immunoSEQ multiplex PCR. The sample yields some 90,000 clones, under 95% seen once.

This sequence joins TRBV13 and TRBJ2-2, with 7 bases aligning to TRBD2. The receptor was derived from an adult woman with latent tuberculosis. Specimen: CD1b-GMM tetramer-negative cells sorted from PBMCs. CDR3 residues: CASSLGGEGTGELFF. The CDR3 region has the DNA TGTGCCAGCAGCTTAGGAGGGGAGGGTACCGGGGAGCTGTTTTTT.